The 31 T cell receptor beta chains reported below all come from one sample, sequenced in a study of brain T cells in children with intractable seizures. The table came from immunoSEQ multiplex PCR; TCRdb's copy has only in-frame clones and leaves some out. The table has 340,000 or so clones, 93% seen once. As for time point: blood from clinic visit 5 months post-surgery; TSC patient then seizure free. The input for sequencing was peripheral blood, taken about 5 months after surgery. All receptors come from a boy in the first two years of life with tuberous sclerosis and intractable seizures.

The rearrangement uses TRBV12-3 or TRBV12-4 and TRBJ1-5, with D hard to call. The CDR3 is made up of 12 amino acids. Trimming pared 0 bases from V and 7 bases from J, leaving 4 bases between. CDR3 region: CASSLAEQPQHF. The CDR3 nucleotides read TGTGCCAGCAGTTTAGCGGAACAGCCCCAGCATTTT.

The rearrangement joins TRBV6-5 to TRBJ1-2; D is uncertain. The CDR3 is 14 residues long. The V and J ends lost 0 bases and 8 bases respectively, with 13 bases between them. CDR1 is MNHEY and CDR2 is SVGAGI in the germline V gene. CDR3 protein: CASSYSRGLGGYTF. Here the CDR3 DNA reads TGTGCCAGCAGTTACTCTCGCGGCTTGGGGGGCTACACCTTC.

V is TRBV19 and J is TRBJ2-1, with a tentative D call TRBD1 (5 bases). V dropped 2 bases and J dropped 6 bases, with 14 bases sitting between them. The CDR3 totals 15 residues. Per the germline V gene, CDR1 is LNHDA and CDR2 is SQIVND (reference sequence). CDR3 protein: CASSIPQGTTNEQFF. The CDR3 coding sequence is TGTGCCAGTAGTATACCCCAGGGCACCACCAATGAGCAGTTCTTC. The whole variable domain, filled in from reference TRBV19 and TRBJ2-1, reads DGGITQSPKYLFRKEGQNVTLSCEQNLNHDAMYWYRQDPGQGLRLIYYSQIVNDFQKGDIAEGYSVSREKKESFPLTVTSAQKNPTAFYLCASSIPQGTTNEQFFGPGTRLTVL.

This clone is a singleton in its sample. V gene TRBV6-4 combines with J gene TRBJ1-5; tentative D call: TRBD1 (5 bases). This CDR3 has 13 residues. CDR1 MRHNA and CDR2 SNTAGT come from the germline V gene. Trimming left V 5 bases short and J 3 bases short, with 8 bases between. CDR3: CASSQDTNQPQHF. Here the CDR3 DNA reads TGTGCCAGCAGTCAGGACACCAATCAGCCCCAGCATTTT.

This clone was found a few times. The CDR3 is CASSLSGTRNTIYF. The CDR3 bases are TGTGCCAGCAGTTTATCGGGGACAAGAAACACCATATATTTT. J is TRBJ1-3 and V is TRBV27, with a weak D call TRBD1 (6 bases). With 0 bases removed from V and 5 bases from J, the gap between germline ends came to 8 bases. The CDR3 totals 14 residues. Germline values: CDR1 MNHEY, CDR2 SMNVEV (reference sequence).

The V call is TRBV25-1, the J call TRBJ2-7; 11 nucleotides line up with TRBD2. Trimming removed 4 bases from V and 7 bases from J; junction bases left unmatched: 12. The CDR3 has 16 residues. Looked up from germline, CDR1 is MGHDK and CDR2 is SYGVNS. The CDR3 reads CASSGGGIAGGHEQYF. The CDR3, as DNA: TGTGCCAGCAGTGGAGGTGGAATAGCGGGAGGGCATGAGCAGTACTTC.

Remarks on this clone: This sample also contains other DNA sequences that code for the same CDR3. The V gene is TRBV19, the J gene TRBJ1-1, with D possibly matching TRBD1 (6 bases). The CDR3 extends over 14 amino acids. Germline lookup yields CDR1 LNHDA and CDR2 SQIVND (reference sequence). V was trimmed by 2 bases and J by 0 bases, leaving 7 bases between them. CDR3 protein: CASSITGLNTEAFF. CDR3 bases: TGTGCCAGTAGTATAACAGGGCTGAACACTGAAGCTTTCTTT.

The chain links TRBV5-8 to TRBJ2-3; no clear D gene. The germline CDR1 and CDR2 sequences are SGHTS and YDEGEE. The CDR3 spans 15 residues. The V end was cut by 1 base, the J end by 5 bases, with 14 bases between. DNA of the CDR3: TGTGCCAGCAGCTTGTTTGTTAGCTCTGGAGATACGCAGTATTTT. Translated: CASSLFVSSGDTQYF. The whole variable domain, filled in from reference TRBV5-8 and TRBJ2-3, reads EAGVTQSPTHLIKTRGQQATLRCSPISGHTSVYWYQQALGLGLQFLLWYDEGEERNRGNFPPRFSGRQFPNYSSELNVNALELEDSALYLCASSLFVSSGDTQYFGPGTRLTVL.

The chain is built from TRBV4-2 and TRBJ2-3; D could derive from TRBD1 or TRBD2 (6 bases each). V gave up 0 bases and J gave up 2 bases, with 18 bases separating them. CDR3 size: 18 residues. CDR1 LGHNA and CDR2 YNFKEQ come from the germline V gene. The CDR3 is CASSQETWRGLHTDTQYF. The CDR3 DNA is TGTGCCAGCAGCCAAGAAACCTGGAGGGGGTTACACACAGATACGCAGTATTTT.

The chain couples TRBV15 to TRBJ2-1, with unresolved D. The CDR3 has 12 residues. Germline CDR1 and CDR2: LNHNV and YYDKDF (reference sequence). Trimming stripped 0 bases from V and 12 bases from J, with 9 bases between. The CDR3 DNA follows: TGTGCCACCAGCAGAGATCTGAGAGGGCAGTTCTTC. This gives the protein CATSRDLRGQFF.

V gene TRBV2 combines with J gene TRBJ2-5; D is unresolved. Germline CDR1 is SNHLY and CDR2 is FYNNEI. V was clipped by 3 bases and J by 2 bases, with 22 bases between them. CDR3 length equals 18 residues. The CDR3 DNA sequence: TGTGCCAGCAGTGATGTATCTCTTGGGGAAACGATTCAAGAGACCCAGTACTTC. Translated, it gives CASSDVSLGETIQETQYF. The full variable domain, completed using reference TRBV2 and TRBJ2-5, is EPEVTQTPSHQVTQMGQEVILRCVPISNHLYFYWYRQILGQKVEFLVSFYNNEISEKSEIFDDQFSVERPDGSNFTLKIRSTKLEDSAMYFCASSDVSLGETIQETQYFGPGTRLLVL.

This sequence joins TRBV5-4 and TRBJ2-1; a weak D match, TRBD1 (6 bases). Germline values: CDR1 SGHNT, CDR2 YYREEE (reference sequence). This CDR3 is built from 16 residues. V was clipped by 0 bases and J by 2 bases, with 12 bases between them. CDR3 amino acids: CASSLGGPGAYNEQFF. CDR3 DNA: TGTGCCAGCAGCTTGGGGGGGCCTGGTGCCTACAATGAGCAGTTCTTC.

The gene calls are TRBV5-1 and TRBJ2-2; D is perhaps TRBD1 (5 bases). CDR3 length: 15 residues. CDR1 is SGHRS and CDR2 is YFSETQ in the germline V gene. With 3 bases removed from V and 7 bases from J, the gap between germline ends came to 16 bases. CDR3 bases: TGCGCCAGCAGCTCGGAACCCAGGGCAGGCGGGGAGCTGTTTTTT. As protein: CASSSEPRAGGELFF. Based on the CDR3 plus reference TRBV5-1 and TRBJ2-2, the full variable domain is KAGVTQTPRYLIKTRGQQVTLSCSPISGHRSVSWYQQTPGQGLQFLFEYFSETQRNKGNFPGRFSGRQFSNSRSEMNVSTLELGDSALYLCASSSEPRAGGELFFGEGSRLTVL.

The CDR3 loop is CAWSARGNQPQHF. The CDR3 nucleotides read TGTGCCTGGAGTGCCAGGGGTAATCAGCCCCAGCATTTT. The chain combines TRBV30 with TRBJ1-5; maybe TRBD1 (6 bases). CDR3 length equals 13 residues. Trimming removed 1 base from V and 4 bases from J, with 8 bases in between. Germline V gives CDR1 GTSNPN, CDR2 SVGIG (reference sequence).

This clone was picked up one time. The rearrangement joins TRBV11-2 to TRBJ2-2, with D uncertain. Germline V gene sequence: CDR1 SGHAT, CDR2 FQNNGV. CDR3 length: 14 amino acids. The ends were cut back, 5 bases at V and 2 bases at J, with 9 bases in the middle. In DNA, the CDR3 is TGTGCCAGCAGCCAGGACCGAAACACCGGGGAGCTGTTTTTT. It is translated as CASSQDRNTGELFF.

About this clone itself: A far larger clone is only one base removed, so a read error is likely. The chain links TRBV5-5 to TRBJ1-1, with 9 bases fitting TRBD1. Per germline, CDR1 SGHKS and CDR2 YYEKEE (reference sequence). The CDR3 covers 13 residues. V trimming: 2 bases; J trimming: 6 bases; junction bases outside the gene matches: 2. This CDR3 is CASSLGQGSEAFF. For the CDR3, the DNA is TGTGCCAGCAGCTTAGGACAGGGGTCTGAAGCTTTCTTT.

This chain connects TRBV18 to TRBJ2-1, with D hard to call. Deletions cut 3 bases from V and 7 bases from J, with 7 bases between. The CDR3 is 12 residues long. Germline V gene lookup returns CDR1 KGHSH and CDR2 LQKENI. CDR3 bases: TGTGCCAGCTCACCTAGCAGAAATGAGCAGTTCTTC. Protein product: CASSPSRNEQFF.

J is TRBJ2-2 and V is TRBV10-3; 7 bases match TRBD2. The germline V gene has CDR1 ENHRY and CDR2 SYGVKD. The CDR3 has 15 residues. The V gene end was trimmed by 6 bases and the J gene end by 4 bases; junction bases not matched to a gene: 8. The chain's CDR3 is CAIRAPAGVTGELFF. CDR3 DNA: TGTGCCATCAGGGCCCCGGCGGGAGTCACCGGGGAGCTGTTTTTT.

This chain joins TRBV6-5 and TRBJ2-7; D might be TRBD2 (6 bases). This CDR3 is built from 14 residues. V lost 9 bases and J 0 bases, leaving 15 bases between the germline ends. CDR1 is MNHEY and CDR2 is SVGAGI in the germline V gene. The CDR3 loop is CASEGGVDSYEQYF. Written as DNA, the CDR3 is TGTGCCAGTGAAGGCGGGGTAGACTCCTACGAGCAGTACTTC.

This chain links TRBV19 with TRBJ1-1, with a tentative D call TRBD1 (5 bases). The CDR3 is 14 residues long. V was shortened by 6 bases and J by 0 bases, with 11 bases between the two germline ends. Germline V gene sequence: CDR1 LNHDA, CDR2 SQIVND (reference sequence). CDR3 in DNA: TGTGCCAGTAGGCGGGGACGGTTGAACACTGAAGCTTTCTTT. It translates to CASRRGRLNTEAFF.

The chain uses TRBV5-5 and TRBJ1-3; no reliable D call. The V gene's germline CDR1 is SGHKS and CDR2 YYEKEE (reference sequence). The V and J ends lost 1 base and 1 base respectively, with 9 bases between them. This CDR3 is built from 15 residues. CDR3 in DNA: TGTGCCAGCAGCTTGTTTTCCGTTTCTGGAAACACCATATATTTT. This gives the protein CASSLFSVSGNTIYF.

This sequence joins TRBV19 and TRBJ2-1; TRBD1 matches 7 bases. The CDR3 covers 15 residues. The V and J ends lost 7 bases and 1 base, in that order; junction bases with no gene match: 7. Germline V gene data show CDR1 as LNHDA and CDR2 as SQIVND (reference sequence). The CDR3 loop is CASTPDRRSYNEQFF. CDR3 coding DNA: TGTGCCAGTACCCCGGACAGGAGGTCCTACAATGAGCAGTTCTTC.

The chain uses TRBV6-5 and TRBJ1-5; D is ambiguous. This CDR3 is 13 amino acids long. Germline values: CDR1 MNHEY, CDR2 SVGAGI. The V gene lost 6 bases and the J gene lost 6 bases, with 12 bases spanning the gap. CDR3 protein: CASRGMLGQPQHF. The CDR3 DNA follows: TGTGCCAGCAGAGGGATGCTCGGTCAGCCCCAGCATTTT.

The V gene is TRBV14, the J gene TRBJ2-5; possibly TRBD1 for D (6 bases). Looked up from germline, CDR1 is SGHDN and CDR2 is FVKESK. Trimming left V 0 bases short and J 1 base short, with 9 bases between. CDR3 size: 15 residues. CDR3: CASSQDRTAQETQYF. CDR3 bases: TGTGCCAGCAGCCAAGATAGGACAGCCCAAGAGACCCAGTACTTC. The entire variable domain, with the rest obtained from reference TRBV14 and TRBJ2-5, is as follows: EAGVTQFPSHSVIEKGQTVTLRCDPISGHDNLYWYRRVMGKEIKFLLHFVKESKQDESGMPNNRFLAERTGGTYSTLKVQPAELEDSGVYFCASSQDRTAQETQYFGPGTRLLVL.

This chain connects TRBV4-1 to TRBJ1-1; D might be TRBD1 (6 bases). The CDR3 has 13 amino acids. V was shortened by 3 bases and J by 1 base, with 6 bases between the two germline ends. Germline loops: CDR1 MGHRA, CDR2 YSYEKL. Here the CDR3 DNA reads TGCGCCAGCAGCCACAGGGGGAACACTGAAGCTTTCTTT. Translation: CASSHRGNTEAFF.

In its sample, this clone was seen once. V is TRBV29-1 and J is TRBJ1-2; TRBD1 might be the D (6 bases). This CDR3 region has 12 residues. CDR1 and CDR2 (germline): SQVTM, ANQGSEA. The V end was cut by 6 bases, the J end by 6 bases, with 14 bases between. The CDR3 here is CSVPRGENGYTF. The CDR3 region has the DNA TGCAGCGTGCCAAGGGGGGAGAATGGCTACACCTTC.

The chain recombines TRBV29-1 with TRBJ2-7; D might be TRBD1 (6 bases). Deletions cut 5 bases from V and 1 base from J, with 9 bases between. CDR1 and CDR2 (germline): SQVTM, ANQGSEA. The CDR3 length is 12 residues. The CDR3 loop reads CSVTQGSYEQYF. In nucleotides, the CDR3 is TGCAGCGTTACACAGGGTTCCTACGAGCAGTACTTC.

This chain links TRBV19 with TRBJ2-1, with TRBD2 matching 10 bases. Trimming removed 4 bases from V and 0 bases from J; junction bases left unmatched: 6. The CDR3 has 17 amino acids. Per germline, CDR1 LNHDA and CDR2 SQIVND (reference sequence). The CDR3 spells CASSRASGGRSYNEQFF. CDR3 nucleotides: TGTGCCAGTAGTAGGGCTAGCGGGGGCCGCTCCTACAATGAGCAGTTCTTC.

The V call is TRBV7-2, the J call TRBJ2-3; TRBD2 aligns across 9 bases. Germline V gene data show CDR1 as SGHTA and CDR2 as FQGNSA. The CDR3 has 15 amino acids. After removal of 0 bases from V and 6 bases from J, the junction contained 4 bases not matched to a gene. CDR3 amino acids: CASSLASGSGDTQYF. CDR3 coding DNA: TGTGCCAGCAGCTTAGCTAGCGGGAGTGGGGATACGCAGTATTTT. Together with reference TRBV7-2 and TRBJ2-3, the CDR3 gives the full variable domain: GAGVSQSPSNKVTEKGKDVELRCDPISGHTALYWYRQSLGQGLEFLIYFQGNSAPDKSGLPSDRFSAERTGGSVSTLTIQRTQQEDSAVYLCASSLASGSGDTQYFGPGTRLTVL.

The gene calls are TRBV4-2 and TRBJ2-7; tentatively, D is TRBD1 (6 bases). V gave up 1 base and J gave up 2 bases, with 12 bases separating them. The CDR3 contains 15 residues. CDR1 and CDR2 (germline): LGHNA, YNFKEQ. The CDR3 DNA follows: TGTGCCAGCAGCCAAGTAACAGGGATCGCCTACGAGCAGTACTTC. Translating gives CASSQVTGIAYEQYF.

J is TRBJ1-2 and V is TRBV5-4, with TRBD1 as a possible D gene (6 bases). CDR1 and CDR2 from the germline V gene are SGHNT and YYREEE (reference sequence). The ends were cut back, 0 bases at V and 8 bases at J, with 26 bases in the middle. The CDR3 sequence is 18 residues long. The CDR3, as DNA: TGTGCCAGCAGCTTGGGCCGGGTGGGTTTAGCTGGGGGGCCAGGCTACACCTTC. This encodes CASSLGRVGLAGGPGYTF. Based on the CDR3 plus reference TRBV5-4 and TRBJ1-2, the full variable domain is ETGVTQSPTHLIKTRGQQVTLRCSSQSGHNTVSWYQQALGQGPQFIFQYYREEENGRGNFPPRFSGLQFPNYSSELNVNALELDDSALYLCASSLGRVGLAGGPGYTFGSGTRLTVV.